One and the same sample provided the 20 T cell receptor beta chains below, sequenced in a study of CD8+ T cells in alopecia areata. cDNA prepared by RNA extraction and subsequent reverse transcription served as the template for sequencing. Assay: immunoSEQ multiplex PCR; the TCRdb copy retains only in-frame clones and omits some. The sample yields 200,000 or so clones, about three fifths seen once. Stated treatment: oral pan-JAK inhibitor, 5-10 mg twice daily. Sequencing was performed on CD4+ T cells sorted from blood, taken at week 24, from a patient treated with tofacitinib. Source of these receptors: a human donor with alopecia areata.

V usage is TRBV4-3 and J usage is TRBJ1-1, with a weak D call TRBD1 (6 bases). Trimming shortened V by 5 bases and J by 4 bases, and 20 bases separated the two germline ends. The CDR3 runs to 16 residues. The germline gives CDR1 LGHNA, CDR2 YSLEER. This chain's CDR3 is CASSNSMGGPGTEAFF. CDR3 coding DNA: TGCGCCAGCAGCAATAGTATGGGGGGCCCGGGCACTGAAGCTTTCTTT.

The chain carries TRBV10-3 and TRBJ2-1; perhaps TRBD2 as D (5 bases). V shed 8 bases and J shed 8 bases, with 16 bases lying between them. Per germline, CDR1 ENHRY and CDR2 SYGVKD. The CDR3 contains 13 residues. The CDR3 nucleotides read TGTGCCATCGCTAGAGGGCTCGGGGATGAGCAGTTCTTC. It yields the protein CAIARGLGDEQFF.

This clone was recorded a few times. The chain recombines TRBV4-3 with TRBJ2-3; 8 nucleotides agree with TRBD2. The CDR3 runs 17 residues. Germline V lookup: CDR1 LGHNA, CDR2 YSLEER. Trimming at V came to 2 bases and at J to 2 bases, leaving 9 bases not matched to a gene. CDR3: CASSQRGSGDHTDTQYF. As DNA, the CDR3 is TGCGCCAGCAGCCAACGGGGTAGCGGGGACCACACAGATACGCAGTATTTT.

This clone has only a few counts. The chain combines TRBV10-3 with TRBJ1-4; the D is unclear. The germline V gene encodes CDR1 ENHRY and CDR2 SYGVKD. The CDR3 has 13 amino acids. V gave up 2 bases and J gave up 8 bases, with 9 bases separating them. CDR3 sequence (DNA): TGTGCCATCAGTGAGGGCATAAAGGAAAAACTGTTTTTT. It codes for CAISEGIKEKLFF.

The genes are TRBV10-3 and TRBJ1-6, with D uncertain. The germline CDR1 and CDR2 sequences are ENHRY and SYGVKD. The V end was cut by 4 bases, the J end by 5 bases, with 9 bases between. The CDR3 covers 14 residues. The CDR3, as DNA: TGTGCCATCAGTGGGGGAGCCCATAATTCACCCCTCCACTTT. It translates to CAISGGAHNSPLHF.

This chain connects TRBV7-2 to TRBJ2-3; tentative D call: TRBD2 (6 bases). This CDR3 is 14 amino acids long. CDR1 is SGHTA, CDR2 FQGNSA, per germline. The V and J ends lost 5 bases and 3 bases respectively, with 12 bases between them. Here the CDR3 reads CASSLGTSTDTQYF. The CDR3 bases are TGTGCCAGCAGCCTCGGGACTTCAACAGATACGCAGTATTTT.

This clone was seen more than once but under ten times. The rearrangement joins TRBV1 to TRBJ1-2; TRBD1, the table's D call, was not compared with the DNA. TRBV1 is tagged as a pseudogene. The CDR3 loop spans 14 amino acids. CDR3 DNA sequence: TGCACCAGCAGCCAACCTCAGGGGAACTATGGCTACACCTTC. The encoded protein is CTSSQPQGNYGYTF.

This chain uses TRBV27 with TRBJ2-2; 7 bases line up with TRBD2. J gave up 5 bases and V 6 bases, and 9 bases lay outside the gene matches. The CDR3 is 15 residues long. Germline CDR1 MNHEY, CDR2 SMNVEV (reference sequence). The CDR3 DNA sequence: TGTGCCAGCAGGGGAGGGTTTGGAATTACCGGGGAGCTGTTTTTT. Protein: CASRGGFGITGELFF.

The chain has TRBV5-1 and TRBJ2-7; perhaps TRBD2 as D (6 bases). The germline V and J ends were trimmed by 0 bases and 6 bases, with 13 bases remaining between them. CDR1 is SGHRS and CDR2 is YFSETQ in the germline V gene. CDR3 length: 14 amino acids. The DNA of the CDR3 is TGCGCCAGCAGCTTGGGTAGCGGTACGGTCGAGCAGTACTTC. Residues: CASSLGSGTVEQYF.

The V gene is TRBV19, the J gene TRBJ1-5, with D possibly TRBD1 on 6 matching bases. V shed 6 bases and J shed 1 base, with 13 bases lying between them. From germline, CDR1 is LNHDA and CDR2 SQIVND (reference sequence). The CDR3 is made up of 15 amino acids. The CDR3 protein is CASRRGGASNQPQHF. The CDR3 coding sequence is TGTGCCAGTAGGAGGGGGGGCGCGAGCAATCAGCCCCAGCATTTT. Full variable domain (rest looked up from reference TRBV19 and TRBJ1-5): DGGITQSPKYLFRKEGQNVTLSCEQNLNHDAMYWYRQDPGQGLRLIYYSQIVNDFQKGDIAEGYSVSREKKESFPLTVTSAQKNPTAFYLCASRRGGASNQPQHFGDGTRLSIL.

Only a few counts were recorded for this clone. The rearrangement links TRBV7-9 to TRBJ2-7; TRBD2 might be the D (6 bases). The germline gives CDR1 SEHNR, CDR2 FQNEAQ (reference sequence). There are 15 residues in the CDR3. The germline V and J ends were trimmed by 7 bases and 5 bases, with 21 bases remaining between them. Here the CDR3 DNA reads TGTGCCAGCAACCCCCCCTGGGCGGAGGGGAACGAGCAGTACTTC. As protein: CASNPPWAEGNEQYF.

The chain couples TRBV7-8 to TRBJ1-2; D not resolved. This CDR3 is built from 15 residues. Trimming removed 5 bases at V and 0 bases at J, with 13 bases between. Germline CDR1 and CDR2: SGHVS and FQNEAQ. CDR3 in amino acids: CASSRVTGANYGYTF. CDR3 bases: TGTGCCAGCAGCCGGGTCACCGGGGCTAACTATGGCTACACCTTC.

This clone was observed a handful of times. DNA for the CDR3: TGTGCCAGCAGAAGACAAGGGGGCTCAGAGGATGGCTACACCTTC. The encoded protein is CASRRQGGSEDGYTF. V gene TRBV6-6 combines with J gene TRBJ1-2, with 7 bases aligning to TRBD1. CDR1 is MNHNY and CDR2 is SVGAGI in the germline V gene (reference sequence). The CDR3 sequence is 15 residues long. Trimming removed 6 bases from V and 6 bases from J; junction bases left unmatched: 13.

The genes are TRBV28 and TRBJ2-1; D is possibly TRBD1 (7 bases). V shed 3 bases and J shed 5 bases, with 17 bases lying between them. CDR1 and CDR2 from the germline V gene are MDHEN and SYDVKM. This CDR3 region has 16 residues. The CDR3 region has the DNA TGTGCCAGCAGTTTGGAGGGACAGTCATTAGACAATGAGCAGTTCTTC. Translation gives CASSLEGQSLDNEQFF.

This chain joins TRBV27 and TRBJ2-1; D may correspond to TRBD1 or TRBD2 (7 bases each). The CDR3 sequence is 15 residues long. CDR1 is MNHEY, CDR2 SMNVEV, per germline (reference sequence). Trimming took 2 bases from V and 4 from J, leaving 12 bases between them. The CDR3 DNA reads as TGTGCCAGCAGTTTAGGGAGGGGACAGTACAATGAGCAGTTCTTC. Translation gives CASSLGRGQYNEQFF.

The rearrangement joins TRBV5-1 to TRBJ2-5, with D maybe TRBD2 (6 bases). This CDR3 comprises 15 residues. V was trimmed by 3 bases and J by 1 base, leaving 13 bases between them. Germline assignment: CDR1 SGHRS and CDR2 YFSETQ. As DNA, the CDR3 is TGCGCCAGCAGCTGGGCGGGGTACTCCCAAGAGACCCAGTACTTC. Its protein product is CASSWAGYSQETQYF.

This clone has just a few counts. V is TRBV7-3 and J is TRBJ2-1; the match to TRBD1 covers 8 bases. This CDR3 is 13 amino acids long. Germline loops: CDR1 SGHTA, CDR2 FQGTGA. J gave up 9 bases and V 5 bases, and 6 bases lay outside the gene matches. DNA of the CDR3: TGTGCCAGCAGCCGACAGGGGAAGAGTGAGCAGTTCTTC. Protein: CASSRQGKSEQFF.

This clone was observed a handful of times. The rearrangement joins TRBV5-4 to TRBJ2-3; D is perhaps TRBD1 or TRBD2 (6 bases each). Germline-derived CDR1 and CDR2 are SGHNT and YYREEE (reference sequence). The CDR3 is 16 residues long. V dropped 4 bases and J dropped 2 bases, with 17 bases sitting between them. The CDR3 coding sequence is TGTGCCAGCAGCCCGGGGGCGGGGAGAGACACAGATACGCAGTATTTT. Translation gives CASSPGAGRDTDTQYF.

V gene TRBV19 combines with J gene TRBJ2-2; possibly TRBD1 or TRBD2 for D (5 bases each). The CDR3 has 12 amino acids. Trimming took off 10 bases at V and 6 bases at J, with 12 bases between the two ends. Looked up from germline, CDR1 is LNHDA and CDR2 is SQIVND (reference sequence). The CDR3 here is CATFEGSGELFF. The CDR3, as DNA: TGTGCCACCTTCGAGGGGTCCGGGGAGCTGTTTTTT.

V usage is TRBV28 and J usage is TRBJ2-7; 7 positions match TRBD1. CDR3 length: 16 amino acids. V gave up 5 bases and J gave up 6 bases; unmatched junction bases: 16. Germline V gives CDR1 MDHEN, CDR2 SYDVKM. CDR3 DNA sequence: TGTGCCAGCAGTCTATTCCAGGGGGAGCCTTTACCCGAGCAGTACTTC. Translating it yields CASSLFQGEPLPEQYF.